A single sample is the source of the 19 T cell receptor beta chains below, sequenced in a study of graft-versus-host responses after intestinal transplantation (TCRdb year 2021). Receptor amplification or capture employed the immunoSEQ multiplex PCR assay. Drawn from immuneACCESS, this table holds only the in-frame rearrangements with V and J called that TCRdb kept. Clones are partly lost; checked studies trace under half to an unresolved V gene and leave the rest unexplained. Present in this sample are over 75,000 clones, roughly 86% of which were seen just once. Approximately 1.4% of the sample comes from the top ten. The source material was PBMCs, sampled 255 days after intestinal transplant. The receptors stem from a human patient who received an intestinal transplant, so some T cells may come from the graft donor.

This clone was found once. The chain uses TRBV6-5 and TRBJ1-2; TRBD1 might be the D (6 bases). V lost 8 bases and J lost 6, with 16 bases in between. The CDR3 runs 13 residues. Germline V CDR1 and CDR2: MNHEY, SVGAGI. The CDR3 DNA follows: TGTGCCAGCTCGGTGCGGGGGCGTAATGGCTACACCTTC. Its translation is CASSVRGRNGYTF.

The chain employs TRBV25-1 and TRBJ2-1; TRBD1 agrees at 9 bases. The germline V gene encodes CDR1 MGHDK and CDR2 SYGVNS. This CDR3 comprises 17 residues. The trim removed 4 bases at V and 0 bases at J, leaving 7 bases unmatched. In DNA, the CDR3 is TGTGCCAGCAGTGGGGGGACAGGGAGAAGCTCCTACAATGAGCAGTTCTTC. Translated: CASSGGTGRSSYNEQFF.

V is TRBV28 and J is TRBJ1-2; no definite D call. Between the trimmed V and J ends, which lost 10 bases and 8 bases, there was a span of 17 bases. The CDR3 is 12 amino acids. From germline, CDR1 is MDHEN and CDR2 SYDVKM. The CDR3 DNA reads TGTGCCACCTCCCCTGGGGTGCCCGGCTACACCTTC. Its translation is CATSPGVPGYTF.

Remarks on this clone: The sample carries other DNA sequences with the same CDR3. The chain joins TRBV7-2 to TRBJ2-7, with D unclear. The V gene lost 2 bases and the J gene lost 1 base, with 6 bases spanning the gap. This CDR3 spans 13 amino acids. Per the germline V gene, CDR1 is SGHTA and CDR2 is FQGNSA. The CDR3 bases are TGTGCCAGCAGCTTAAGGGATTCCTACGAGCAGTACTTC. Its protein is CASSLRDSYEQYF.

The V gene is TRBV7-2, the J gene TRBJ2-7; 11 bases agree with TRBD2. In germline, CDR1 is SGHTA, CDR2 FQGNSA. The CDR3 has 14 residues. Germline trimming cut 3 bases from V and 6 bases from J; bases unmatched to any gene: 4. In DNA form, the CDR3 reads TGTGCCAGCAGCTTGATAGCGGGAGGGGTCGAGCAGTACTTC. This codes for CASSLIAGGVEQYF.

The chain carries TRBV30 and TRBJ1-1, with unresolved D. Between the trimmed V and J ends, which lost 4 bases and 1 base, there was a span of 19 bases. In germline, CDR1 is GTSNPN, CDR2 SVGIG (reference sequence). The CDR3 runs 16 residues. The CDR3 DNA sequence: TGTGCCTGGAAACGGCCCGGGTTGAGGACGAACACTGAAGCTTTCTTT. Translating gives CAWKRPGLRTNTEAFF.

The gene calls are TRBV5-1 and TRBJ2-3; D gene ambiguous. CDR3 length equals 13 residues. Looked up from germline, CDR1 is SGHRS and CDR2 is YFSETQ. V lost 4 bases and J lost 4, with 10 bases in between. CDR3 DNA: TGCGCCAGCAGCAAGGGCCCCGCAGATACGCAGTATTTT. As protein: CASSKGPADTQYF.

The chain has TRBV19 and TRBJ1-2; 7 nucleotides align to TRBD1. The length of the CDR3 is 15 residues. V lost 2 bases to trimming and J lost 4 bases; unmatched junction nucleotides: 7. Germline V gives CDR1 LNHDA, CDR2 SQIVND (reference sequence). The CDR3 DNA follows: TGTGCCAGTAGTATACCCGACAGGGCCTCCTATGGCTACACCTTC. It encodes CASSIPDRASYGYTF.

The chain links TRBV6-1 to TRBJ2-7, with 7 bases that match TRBD1. The length of the CDR3 is 12 residues. Trimming took 2 bases from V and 12 from J; bases not matched to a gene: 7. Germline CDR1 MNHNS, CDR2 SASEGT. The CDR3 sequence is CASSEWRQGGYF. The CDR3 DNA is TGTGCCAGCAGTGAATGGAGACAGGGTGGGTACTTC.

The V gene is TRBV4-1, the J gene TRBJ2-5, with no clear D. With 0 bases removed from V and 6 bases from J, the gap between germline ends came to 8 bases. The germline CDR1 and CDR2 sequences are MGHRA and YSYEKL. The CDR3 is 13 residues long. Written as DNA, the CDR3 is TGCGCCAGCAGCCAAGAGTCTAGGCAGACCCAGTACTTC. Encoded protein: CASSQESRQTQYF.

The J gene is TRBJ2-2, the V gene TRBV5-1; 10 bases match TRBD2. The ends lost 1 base at V and 5 bases at J; junction bases unmatched: 2. Germline V gene data show CDR1 as SGHRS and CDR2 as YFSETQ. The CDR3 consists of 15 residues. CDR3 loop: CASSLTLAGTGELFF. In nucleotides, the CDR3 is TGCGCCAGCAGCTTGACACTAGCGGGAACCGGGGAGCTGTTTTTT.

The rearrangement joins TRBV6-5 to TRBJ1-5; D unresolved. V lost 5 bases and J 0 bases, leaving 8 bases between the germline ends. Germline loops: CDR1 MNHEY, CDR2 SVGAGI. This CDR3 comprises 14 residues. The CDR3 DNA is TGTGCCAGCAGTCCAGAATATAGCAATCAGCCCCAGCATTTT. Its translation is CASSPEYSNQPQHF.

The V call is TRBV7-9, the J call TRBJ2-2; 9 bases map to TRBD1. V was pared by 5 bases and J by 9 bases, with 10 bases of the junction left unmatched. This CDR3 has 15 amino acids. From germline, CDR1 is SEHNR and CDR2 FQNEAQ (reference sequence). Here the CDR3 reads CASSLSPGQGWELFF. CDR3 DNA: TGTGCCAGCAGCCTCTCGCCGGGACAGGGTTGGGAGCTGTTTTTT.

The chain combines TRBV7-2 with TRBJ2-7; D remains ambiguous. The length of the CDR3 is 11 residues. In germline, CDR1 is SGHTA, CDR2 FQGNSA. Trimming cost V 5 bases and J 4 bases, with 6 bases left between them. The CDR3 reads CASSASYEQYV. CDR3 DNA: TGTGCCAGCAGCGCCTCTTACGAGCAGTACGTC.

The chain uses TRBV10-2 and TRBJ2-3, with D tentatively TRBD2 (6 bases). CDR1 WSHSY and CDR2 SAAADI come from the germline V gene. V was clipped by 3 bases and J by 4 bases, with 8 bases between them. This CDR3 has 13 residues. The CDR3 DNA sequence: TGCGCCAGCAGTGAAACGGGGGCAGATACGCAGTATTTT. Its protein product is CASSETGADTQYF.

The chain links TRBV7-3 to TRBJ2-3; no clear D. The ends were cut back, 5 bases at V and 2 bases at J, with 8 bases in the middle. From germline, CDR1 is SGHTA and CDR2 FQGTGA. The CDR3 runs 13 residues. The CDR3 is CASSHTVTDTQYF. The CDR3 coding sequence is TGTGCCAGCAGCCACACGGTCACAGATACGCAGTATTTT.

This clone was counted once. This rearrangement joins TRBV4-1 to TRBJ1-2; D perhaps matches TRBD1 (5 bases). V lost 5 bases and J lost 5, with 18 bases in between. Germline-derived CDR1 and CDR2 are MGHRA and YSYEKL. There are 15 residues in the CDR3. CDR3 protein: CASSTPTGTFYGYTF. DNA for the CDR3: TGCGCCAGCAGCACCCCTACCGGGACCTTTTATGGCTACACCTTC.

The chain uses TRBV7-2 and TRBJ2-7; D gene ambiguous. Germline CDR1 and CDR2: SGHTA and FQGNSA. This CDR3 contains 13 residues. Trimming took off 4 bases at V and 4 bases at J, with 11 bases between the two ends. Written as DNA, the CDR3 is TGTGCCAGCAGCTCAAGACACGGTTACGAGCAGTACTTC. Residues: CASSSRHGYEQYF.

V is TRBV5-1 and J is TRBJ2-7; TRBD2 is a possible D gene (5 bases). The V gene lost 1 base and the J gene lost 3 bases, with 11 bases spanning the gap. The CDR3 length is 14 residues. Looked up from germline, CDR1 is SGHRS and CDR2 is YFSETQ. The CDR3 coding sequence is TGCGCCAGCAGCTTGATAACCAGCGGCTACGAGCAGTACTTC. Its protein is CASSLITSGYEQYF.